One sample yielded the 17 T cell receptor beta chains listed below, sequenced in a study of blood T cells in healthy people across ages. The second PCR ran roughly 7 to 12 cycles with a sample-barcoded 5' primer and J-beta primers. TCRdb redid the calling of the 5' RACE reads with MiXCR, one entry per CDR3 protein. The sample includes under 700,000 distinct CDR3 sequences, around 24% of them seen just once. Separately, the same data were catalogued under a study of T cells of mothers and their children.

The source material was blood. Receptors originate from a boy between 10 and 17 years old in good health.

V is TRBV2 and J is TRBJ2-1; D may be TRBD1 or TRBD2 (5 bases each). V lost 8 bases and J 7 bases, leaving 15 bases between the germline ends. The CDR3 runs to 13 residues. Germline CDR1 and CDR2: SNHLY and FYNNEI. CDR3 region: CASSEVPGNEQFF. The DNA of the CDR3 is TGTGCCAGCTCGGAGGTTCCAGGGAATGAGCAGTTCTTC.

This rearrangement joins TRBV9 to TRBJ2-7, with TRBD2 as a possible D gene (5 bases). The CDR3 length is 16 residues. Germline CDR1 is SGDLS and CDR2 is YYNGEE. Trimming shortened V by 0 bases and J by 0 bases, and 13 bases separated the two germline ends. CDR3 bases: TGTGCCAGCAGCGTAGATGGGAGCCTCAACTCCTACGAGCAGTACTTC. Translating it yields CASSVDGSLNSYEQYF.

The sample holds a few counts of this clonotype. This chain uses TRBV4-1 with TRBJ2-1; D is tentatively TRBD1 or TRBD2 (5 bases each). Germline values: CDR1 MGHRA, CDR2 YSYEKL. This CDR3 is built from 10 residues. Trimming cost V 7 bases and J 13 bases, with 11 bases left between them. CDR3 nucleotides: TGCGCCAGCAACCGGGACCCCCAGTTCTTC. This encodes CASNRDPQFF.

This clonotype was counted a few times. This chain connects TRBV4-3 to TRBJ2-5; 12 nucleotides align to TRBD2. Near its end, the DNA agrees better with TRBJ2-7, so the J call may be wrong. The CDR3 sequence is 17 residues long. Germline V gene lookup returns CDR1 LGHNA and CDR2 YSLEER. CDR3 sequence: CASSLVRTSGKAHEQYF. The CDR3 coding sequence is TGCGCCAGCAGCCTCGTCCGGACTAGCGGGAAGGCCCACGAGCAGTACTTC.

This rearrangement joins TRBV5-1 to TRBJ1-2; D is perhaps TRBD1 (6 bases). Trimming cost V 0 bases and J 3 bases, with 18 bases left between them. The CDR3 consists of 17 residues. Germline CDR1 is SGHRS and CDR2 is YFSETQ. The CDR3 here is CASSLGGWGLIDYGYTF. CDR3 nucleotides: TGCGCCAGCAGCTTGGGGGGTTGGGGGCTTATCGACTATGGCTACACCTTC.

The CDR3 sequence: CASSLEGQVTDTQYF. CDR3 in DNA: TGCGCCAGCAGCTTGGAGGGACAGGTCACAGATACGCAGTATTTT. The genes are TRBV5-1 and TRBJ2-3; 8 bases line up with TRBD1. J was trimmed by 2 bases and V by 0 bases; bases with no gene match: 2. Germline V gives CDR1 SGHRS, CDR2 YFSETQ. The CDR3 runs to 15 residues.

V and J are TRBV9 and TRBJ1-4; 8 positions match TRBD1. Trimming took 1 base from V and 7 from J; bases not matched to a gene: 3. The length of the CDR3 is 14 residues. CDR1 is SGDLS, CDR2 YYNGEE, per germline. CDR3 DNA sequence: TGTGCCAGCAGCGTACAGGGGGCGGGTGAAAAACTGTTTTTT. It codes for CASSVQGAGEKLFF.

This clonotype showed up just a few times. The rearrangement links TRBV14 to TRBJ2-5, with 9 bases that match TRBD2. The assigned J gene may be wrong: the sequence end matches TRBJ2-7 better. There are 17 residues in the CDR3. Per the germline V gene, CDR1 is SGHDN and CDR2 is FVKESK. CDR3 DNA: TGTGCCAGCAGCGAAGTGCCGCGGGGGGGATCCTCCTACGAGCAGTACTTC. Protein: CASSEVPRGGSSYEQYF.

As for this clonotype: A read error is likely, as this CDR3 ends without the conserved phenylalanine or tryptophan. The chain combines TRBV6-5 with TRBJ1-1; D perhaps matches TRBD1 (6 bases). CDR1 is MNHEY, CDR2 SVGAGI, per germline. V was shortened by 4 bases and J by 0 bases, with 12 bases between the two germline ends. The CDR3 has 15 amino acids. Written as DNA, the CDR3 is TGTGCCAGCAGTTCCTTCCAGGGGTTGAACACTGAAGCTTTCCTT. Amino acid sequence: CASSSFQGLNTEAFL.

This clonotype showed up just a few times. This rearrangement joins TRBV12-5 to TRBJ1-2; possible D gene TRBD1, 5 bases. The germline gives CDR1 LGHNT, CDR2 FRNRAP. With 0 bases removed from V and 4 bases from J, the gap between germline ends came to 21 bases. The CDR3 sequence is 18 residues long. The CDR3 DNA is TGTGCTAGTGGTTTGGTACAATTGGGGGTACAGTACTCCTATGGCTACACCTTC. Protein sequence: CASGLVQLGVQYSYGYTF.

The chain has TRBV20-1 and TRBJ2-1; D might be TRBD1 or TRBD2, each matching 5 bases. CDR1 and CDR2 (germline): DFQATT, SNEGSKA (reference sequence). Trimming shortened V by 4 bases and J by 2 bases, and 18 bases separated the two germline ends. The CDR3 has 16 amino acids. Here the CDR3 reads CSAILRDAPTYNEQFF. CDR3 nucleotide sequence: TGCAGTGCTATACTCAGGGACGCACCGACCTACAATGAGCAGTTCTTC.

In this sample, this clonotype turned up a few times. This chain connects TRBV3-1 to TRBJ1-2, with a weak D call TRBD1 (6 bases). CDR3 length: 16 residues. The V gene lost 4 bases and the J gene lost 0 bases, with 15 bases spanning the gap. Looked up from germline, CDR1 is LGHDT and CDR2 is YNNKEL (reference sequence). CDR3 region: CASSPQQGPPNYGYTF. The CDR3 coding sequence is TGTGCCAGCAGCCCTCAGCAGGGGCCCCCTAACTATGGCTACACCTTC.

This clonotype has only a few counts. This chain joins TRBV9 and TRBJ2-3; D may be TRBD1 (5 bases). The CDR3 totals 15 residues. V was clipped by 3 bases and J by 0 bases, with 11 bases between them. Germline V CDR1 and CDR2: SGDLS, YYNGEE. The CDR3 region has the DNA TGTGCCAGCAGCGCTTTAAGGGGTAGCACAGATACGCAGTATTTT. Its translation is CASSALRGSTDTQYF. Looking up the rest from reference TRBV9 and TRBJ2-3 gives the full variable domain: DSGVTQTPKHLITATGQRVTLRCSPRSGDLSVYWYQQSLDQGLQFLIQYYNGEERAKGNILERFSAQQFPDLHSELNLSSLELGDSALYFCASSALRGSTDTQYFGPGTRLTVL.

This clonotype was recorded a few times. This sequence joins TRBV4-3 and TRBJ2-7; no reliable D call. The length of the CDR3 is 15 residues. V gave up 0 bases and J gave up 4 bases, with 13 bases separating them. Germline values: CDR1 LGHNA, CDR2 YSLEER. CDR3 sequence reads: CASSQDSGVVYEQYF. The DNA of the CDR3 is TGCGCCAGCAGCCAAGATTCAGGCGTGGTTTACGAGCAGTACTTC.

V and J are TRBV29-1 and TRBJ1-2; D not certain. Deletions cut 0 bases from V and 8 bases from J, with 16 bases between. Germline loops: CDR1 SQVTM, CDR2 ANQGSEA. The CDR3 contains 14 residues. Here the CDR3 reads CSVEEGTSLRGYTF. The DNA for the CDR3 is TGCAGCGTTGAAGAGGGTACATCTTTGAGGGGCTACACCTTC.

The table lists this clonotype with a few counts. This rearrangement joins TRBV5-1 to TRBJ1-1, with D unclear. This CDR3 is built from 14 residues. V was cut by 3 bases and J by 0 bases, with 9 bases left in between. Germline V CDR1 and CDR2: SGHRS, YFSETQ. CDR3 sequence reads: CASSSAAMNTEAFF. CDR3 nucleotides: TGCGCCAGCAGCTCCGCAGCAATGAACACTGAAGCTTTCTTT.

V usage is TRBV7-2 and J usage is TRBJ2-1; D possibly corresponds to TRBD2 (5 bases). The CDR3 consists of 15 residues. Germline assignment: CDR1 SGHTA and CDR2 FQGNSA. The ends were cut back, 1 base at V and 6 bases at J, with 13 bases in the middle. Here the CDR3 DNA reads TGTGCCAGCAGCTTAGGCCTAGCTTCCCGCAATGAGCAGTTCTTC. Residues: CASSLGLASRNEQFF.